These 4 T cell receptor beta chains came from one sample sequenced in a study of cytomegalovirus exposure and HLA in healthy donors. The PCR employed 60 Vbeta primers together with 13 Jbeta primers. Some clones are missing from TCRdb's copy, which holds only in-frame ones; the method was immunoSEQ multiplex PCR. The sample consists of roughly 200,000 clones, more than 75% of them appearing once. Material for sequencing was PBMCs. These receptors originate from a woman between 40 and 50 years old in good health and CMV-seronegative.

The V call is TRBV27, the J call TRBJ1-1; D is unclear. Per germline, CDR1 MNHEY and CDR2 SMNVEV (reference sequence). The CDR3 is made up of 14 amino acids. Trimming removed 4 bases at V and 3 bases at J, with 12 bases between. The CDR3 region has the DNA TGTGCCAGCAGTTCGCGGGGTGGGCACACTGAAGCTTTCTTT. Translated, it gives CASSSRGGHTEAFF.

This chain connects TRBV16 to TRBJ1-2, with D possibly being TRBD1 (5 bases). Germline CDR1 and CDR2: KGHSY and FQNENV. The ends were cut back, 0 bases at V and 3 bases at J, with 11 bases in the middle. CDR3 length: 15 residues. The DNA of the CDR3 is TGTGCCAGCAGCCAATCGGCCGGGGGTGACTATGGCTACACCTTC. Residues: CASSQSAGGDYGYTF.

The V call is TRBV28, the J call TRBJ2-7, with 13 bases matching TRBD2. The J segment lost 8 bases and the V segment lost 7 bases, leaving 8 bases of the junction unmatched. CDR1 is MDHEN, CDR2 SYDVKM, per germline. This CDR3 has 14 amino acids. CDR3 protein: CASKGTSGNKKQYF. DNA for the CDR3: TGTGCCAGCAAAGGGACTAGCGGGAATAAAAAGCAGTACTTC. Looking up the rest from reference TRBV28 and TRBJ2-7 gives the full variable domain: DVKVTQSSRYLVKRTGEKVFLECVQDMDHENMFWYRQDPGLGLRLIYFSYDVKMKEKGDIPEGYSVSREKKERFSLILESASTNQTSMYLCASKGTSGNKKQYFGPGTRLTVT.

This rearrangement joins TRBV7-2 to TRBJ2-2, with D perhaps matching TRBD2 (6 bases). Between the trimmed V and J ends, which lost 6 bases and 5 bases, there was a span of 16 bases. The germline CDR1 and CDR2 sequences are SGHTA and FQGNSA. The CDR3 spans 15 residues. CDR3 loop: CASRTGAGFTGELFF. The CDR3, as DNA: TGTGCCAGCAGGACCGGAGCGGGTTTTACCGGGGAGCTGTTTTTT.